This TCR beta chain was identified in a study of OX40 agonist ivuxolimab in advanced cancers. Germline CDR1 MGHRA, CDR2 YSYEKL. Losses at the gene ends were 0 bases for V and 7 bases for J; bases not matched to a gene: 4. The CDR3 has 15 amino acids. Here immunoSEQ multiplex PCR was the method, and the copy in TCRdb shows in-frame clones only, minus some. The sample consists of tens of thousands of clones, 94% of them appearing once. This chain uses TRBV4-1 with TRBJ1-4, with 8 bases aligning to TRBD1. This receptor was obtained from an adult with an advanced solid tumor such as melanoma, head and neck, liver or kidney cancer. Sequences were derived from CD4+ or CD8+ T cells sorted from blood, sampled in a trial of the OX40 agonist ivuxolimab. The CDR3 region is CASSQDTGGVEKLFF. DNA of the CDR3: TGCGCCAGCAGCCAAGACACAGGGGGAGTTGAAAAACTGTTTTTT.